Here is one TCR beta chain with its context. Antigen specificity is unknown. The data are from a study of a mutant IDH1 vaccine in newly diagnosed glioma. Profiled with immunoSEQ multiplex PCR; TCRdb holds only in-frame clones, not every one. The table has approximately 66,000 clones, over 70% seen once. Trimming took off 6 bases at V and 5 bases at J, with 14 bases between the two ends. The germline V gene has CDR1 MNHEY and CDR2 SMNVEV (reference sequence). The CDR3 contains 13 residues. The sample's time point: week 23, last vaccination. The vaccine gave 300 ug of a 20-mer mutant IDH1 peptide subcutaneously per dose.

The sample was PBMCs, taken from a glioma patient whose treatment included an IDH1 peptide vaccine. The TCR sequence derives from a man younger than 30 with glioma. The chain has TRBV27 and TRBJ2-7; a weak D match, TRBD2 (5 bases). The CDR3 spells CASSRIAGDEQYF. The CDR3 nucleotides read TGTGCCAGCAGCCGAATCGCCGGGGACGAGCAGTACTTC.